The 25 T cell receptor beta chains presented below share a single source sample, sequenced in a study of tissue T cells after allogeneic stem cell transplantation. Time point here: mouse harvest day 14 after allogeneic transplant. The graft held 10^6 splenic CD5+ T cells and 10^7 T-cell-depleted bone marrow cells. TCRdb's copy holds only in-frame clones and misses some; the assay was immunoSEQ multiplex PCR. The repertoire consists of a few thousand clones, with approximately 48% occurring once and the leading ten covering 24%. The sequenced sample consisted of gut tissue. Receptor source: a female BALB/c mouse given C57BL/6 T cells with graft-versus-host disease after an allogeneic hematopoietic cell transplant.

This clone was counted between two and nine times. Genes and germline are mouse. The CDR3 end lies 1 residue beyond the end of the read and is filled in from the germline J gene. The J gene is TRBJ1-2, the V gene TRBV26, with D unresolved. Germline loops: CDR1 KGHPV, CDR2 FQNQEV (reference sequence). V dropped 2 bases and J dropped 0 bases, with 4 bases sitting between them. The CDR3 has 13 residues. CDR3 residues: CASSLGANSDYTF. The CDR3 bases that were read are TGTGCCAGCAGTCTGGGTGCAAACTCCGACTACACC.

This clone was detected a few times. Gene names and germline refer to mouse. The read falls 1 residue short of the CDR3 end, and the missing part is taken from the germline J gene. The chain uses TRBV15 and TRBJ2-7; no definite D call. Between the trimmed V and J ends, which lost 1 base and 4 bases, there was a span of 8 bases. CDR1 and CDR2 from the germline V gene are SGHND and FRSKSL. There are 13 residues in the CDR3. The CDR3 sequence is CASSLGQQYEQYF. CDR3 DNA (partial): TGTGCCAGCAGTTTAGGCCAACAATATGAACAGTAC.

Note on this clone: Gene and germline names: mouse. Read sequence stops 1 residue before the CDR3 end, and the germline J gene provides the missing end. The J gene is TRBJ2-7, the V gene TRBV12-1, with 12 bases lining up with TRBD1. With V trimmed by 3 bases and J by 7 bases, 9 bases remained unmatched. The CDR3 has 15 residues. CDR1 is SGHSN and CDR2 is HYEKVE in the germline V gene. The sequenced part of the CDR3 DNA is TGTGCCAGCTCTATATGGGACAGGGGGCGCGGGGAACAGTAC. It yields the protein CASSIWDRGRGEQY. From start to end, the CDR3 is CASSIWDRGRGEQYF.

About this clone itself: Gene names are the mouse ones. The read halts 1 residue ahead of the CDR3 end, with the missing end drawn from the germline J gene. This CDR3 is also generated by other DNA sequences in the sample. The chain recombines TRBV26 with TRBJ1-1; D gene ambiguous. This CDR3 is built from 13 residues. V lost 2 bases, J lost 0 bases, and 4 bases lay in between. CDR1 and CDR2 (germline): KGHPV, FQNQEV (reference sequence). CDR3 residues: CASSLGANTEVFF. CDR3 DNA (partial): TGTGCCAGCAGTCTGGGGGCAAACACAGAAGTCTTC.

As for this clone: Each gene name is a mouse one. From the germline J gene comes the end of the CDR3, since the read stops 1 residue before it. This chain connects TRBV26 to TRBJ2-5; either TRBD1 or TRBD2 may fit D (5 bases each). V gave up 8 bases and J gave up 0 bases, with 9 bases separating them. This CDR3 contains 13 residues. Germline V gene data show CDR1 as KGHPV and CDR2 as FQNQEV (reference sequence). The covered CDR3 bases are TGTGCCAGCTCCCGGGACAACCAAGACACCCAGTAC. Its protein product is CASSRDNQDTQY. The whole CDR3 is CASSRDNQDTQYF.

Notes on this clone: Germline and genes: mouse. Coverage ceases 1 residue before the CDR3 finishes, and the germline J gene fills in the end. This sequence joins TRBV26 and TRBJ1-1; D remains unclear. Trimming left V 4 bases short and J 1 base short, with 7 bases between. The CDR3 length is 13 residues. From germline, CDR1 is KGHPV and CDR2 FQNQEV (reference sequence). The CDR3 spells CASSRVGNTEVFF. The sequenced part of the CDR3 DNA is TGTGCCAGCAGTCGGGTAGGAAACACAGAAGTCTTC.

With respect to this clone: Gene names and germline match the mouse. The CDR3 extends 1 residue past the end of the read, so its final part is completed from the germline J gene. The chain has TRBV3 and TRBJ1-1; D may be TRBD1 (6 bases). The CDR3 has 14 amino acids. V lost 1 base, J lost 1 base, and 7 bases lay in between. Looked up from germline, CDR1 is SNHLY and CDR2 is FYNGKV (reference sequence). The CDR3 spells CASSLVQGNTEVFF. The DNA read from the CDR3 is TGTGCCAGCAGCTTAGTACAGGGAAACACAGAAGTCTTC.

This clone was seen a few times. Mouse gene names and germline throughout. The read terminates 1 residue ahead of where the CDR3 ends, so the germline J gene completes it. The chain joins TRBV26 to TRBJ1-2; 7 bases map to TRBD1. Germline V CDR1 and CDR2: KGHPV, FQNQEV (reference sequence). V lost 3 bases to trimming and J lost 0 bases; unmatched junction nucleotides: 4. The CDR3 spans 15 residues. The CDR3 region is CASSLQGIANSDYTF. CDR3 DNA, as far as it was read: TGTGCCAGCAGTCTACAGGGGATTGCAAACTCCGACTACACC.

This clone was seen a few times. Gene names follow the mouse nomenclature. The sequence runs out 1 residue before the end of the CDR3; the remainder is reconstructed from the germline J gene. The chain links TRBV13-1 to TRBJ2-1; 7 positions agree with TRBD2. CDR3 length: 15 residues. The ends lost 1 base at V and 1 base at J; junction bases unmatched: 2. The germline CDR1 and CDR2 sequences are NSHNY and SYGAGN. The CDR3 DNA, read in part, is TGTGCCAGCAGTGATCCGGGGGGGAACTATGCTGAGCAGTTC. Encoded protein: CASSDPGGNYAEQF. The whole CDR3 protein is CASSDPGGNYAEQFF.

This clone has just a few counts. Gene names are the mouse ones. Read sequence stops 1 residue before the CDR3 end, and the germline J gene provides the missing end. The rearrangement links TRBV26 to TRBJ1-4; possibly TRBD1 for D (5 bases). V lost 4 bases and J lost 1, with 7 bases in between. The CDR3 has 14 residues. Germline V gene data show CDR1 as KGHPV and CDR2 as FQNQEV (reference sequence). CDR3 DNA, as far as it was read: TGTGCCAGCAGTCCTGGGGCTTCCAACGAAAGATTATTT. Residues: CASSPGASNERLF. The CDR3 as a whole reads CASSPGASNERLFF.

Turning to this clone: The gene symbols are mouse symbols. The read comes to an end 1 residue before the CDR3 does, leaving the germline J gene to fill in the end. The chain couples TRBV26 to TRBJ1-1; 9 nucleotides align to TRBD1. The CDR3 spans 13 residues. Germline V gene lookup returns CDR1 KGHPV and CDR2 FQNQEV (reference sequence). The junction had 0 bases not matched to a gene; V was cut back by 2 bases and J by 5 bases. The covered CDR3 bases are TGTGCCAGCAGTCTGGGACAGGGGACAGAAGTCTTC. This gives the protein CASSLGQGTEVF. The full CDR3 protein reads CASSLGQGTEVFF.

This clone was seen more than once but under ten times. Each gene name is a mouse one. The CDR3 goes on 1 residue after the read ends, and that part is filled in from the germline J gene. The chain uses TRBV26 and TRBJ2-7; no clear D gene. In germline, CDR1 is KGHPV, CDR2 FQNQEV (reference sequence). The CDR3 covers 11 residues. V lost 4 bases and J lost 6, with 7 bases in between. The part of the CDR3 DNA that was read is TGTGCCAGCAGTCGCGGAGTTGAACAGTAC. Encoded protein: CASSRGVEQY. Given in full, the CDR3 is CASSRGVEQYF.

This clone was observed a few times. Gene names denote mouse genes. The read finishes 1 residue shy of the CDR3 end, and the germline J gene is used to complete it. V gene TRBV2 combines with J gene TRBJ1-2; D is undetermined. Germline-derived CDR1 and CDR2 are LGHNA and YSYQKL. Trimming took off 0 bases at V and 2 bases at J, with 7 bases between the two ends. The CDR3 is 14 residues long. CDR3: CASSQDLGNSDYTF. Partial CDR3 DNA: TGTGCCAGCAGCCAAGATCTCGGGAACTCCGACTACACC.

In this sample, this clone turned up a few times. Genes here carry mouse names. Read coverage stops 1 residue before the CDR3 terminus; the germline J gene supplies the remainder. The V gene is TRBV31, the J gene TRBJ1-2, with 10 nucleotides matching TRBD1. The V segment lost 3 bases and the J segment 2 bases; nucleotides outside the gene matches: 3. The germline gives CDR1 GKSSPN, CDR2 SITVG. The CDR3 is 14 residues long. The sequenced CDR3 bases are TGTGCCTGGAGGCGACAGGGGGCGAACTCCGACTACACC. Translated, it gives CAWRRQGANSDYT. The full CDR3 is CAWRRQGANSDYTF.

This clone was observed a few times. Mouse gene names apply. The observed sequence ends 1 residue before the CDR3 terminus, with the missing tail filled in from the germline J gene. The chain carries TRBV13-2 and TRBJ2-7; D is perhaps TRBD2 (6 bases). CDR3 length equals 14 residues. CDR1 and CDR2 (germline): NNHNN, SYGAGS (reference sequence). Trimming removed 2 bases from V and 0 bases from J, with 9 bases in between. Incomplete CDR3 DNA: TGTGCCAGCGGTGAGCCGGGGGGCTCCTATGAACAGTAC. Protein sequence: CASGEPGGSYEQY. The full CDR3 reads CASGEPGGSYEQYF.

In the case of this clone: Germline and genes here are mouse. The CDR3 is cut off 1 residue early in the read; its end comes from the germline J gene. The J gene is TRBJ1-3, the V gene TRBV12-1; unclear D gene. CDR1 is SGHSN and CDR2 is HYEKVE in the germline V gene. The CDR3 contains 14 residues. V lost 0 bases and J 0 bases, leaving 5 bases between the germline ends. The CDR3 loop reads CASSLEASGNTLYF. The part of the CDR3 DNA that was read is TGTGCCAGCTCTCTCGAGGCTTCTGGAAATACGCTCTAT.

As concerns this clone: Germline and genes here are mouse. The read stops 1 residue short of the end of the CDR3; the missing end is completed from the germline J gene. This sequence joins TRBV26 and TRBJ2-2, with D possibly TRBD1 on 6 matching bases. CDR1 and CDR2 from the germline V gene are KGHPV and FQNQEV (reference sequence). Trimming pared 3 bases from V and 0 bases from J, leaving 8 bases between. The CDR3 is 15 residues long. The CDR3 bases that were read are TGTGCCAGCAGTCTTGACAGGACAAACACCGGGCAGCTCTAC. Translation gives CASSLDRTNTGQLY. The CDR3 reads in full as CASSLDRTNTGQLYF.

Comment on this clone: Each gene name is a mouse one. The CDR3 extends 1 residue past the end of the read, so its final part is completed from the germline J gene. The chain employs TRBV3 and TRBJ2-5; no firm D call. The V end lost 1 base, the J end lost 4 bases, and 6 bases lay between the germline ends. Germline CDR1 SNHLY, CDR2 FYNGKV (reference sequence). This CDR3 is built from 13 residues. CDR3 sequence reads: CASSLDREDTQYF. Incomplete CDR3 DNA: TGTGCCAGCAGCTTAGATAGGGAAGACACCCAGTAC.

Remarks on this clone: These gene names are mouse names. The DNA ends 1 residue before the CDR3 does, and the rest of the CDR3 is filled in from the germline J gene. This chain joins TRBV26 and TRBJ2-3; the match to TRBD1 covers 8 bases. Germline loops: CDR1 KGHPV, CDR2 FQNQEV (reference sequence). This CDR3 comprises 15 residues. Germline trimming cut 2 bases from V and 1 base from J; bases unmatched to any gene: 2. Incomplete CDR3 DNA: TGTGCCAGCAGTCTGACAGGGGGTGGTGCAGAAACGCTGTAT. It translates to CASSLTGGGAETLY. In full, the CDR3 is CASSLTGGGAETLYF.

On this clone: Genes here carry mouse names. The read terminates 1 residue ahead of where the CDR3 ends, so the germline J gene completes it. The chain has TRBV14 and TRBJ2-4, with D hard to call. This CDR3 spans 13 amino acids. V was clipped by 5 bases and J by 2 bases, with 9 bases between them. The germline V gene encodes CDR1 SGHDT and CDR2 FRDEAV. CDR3 DNA, as far as it was read: TGTGCCAGCAGGTACCGCCTTCAAAACACCTTGTAC. Translated: CASRYRLQNTLY. The complete CDR3 sequence is CASRYRLQNTLYF.

With respect to this clone: Gene names denote mouse genes. Read coverage stops 1 residue before the CDR3 terminus; the germline J gene supplies the remainder. The chain couples TRBV3 to TRBJ1-4, with D possibly matching TRBD1 (6 bases). The CDR3 is 14 amino acids. The V end lost 5 bases, the J end lost 0 bases, and 7 bases lay between the germline ends. The V gene's germline CDR1 is SNHLY and CDR2 FYNGKV (reference sequence). The sequenced part of the CDR3 DNA is TGTGCCAGCAGCACAGGGATTTCCAACGAAAGATTATTT. The encoded protein is CASSTGISNERLF. The entire CDR3 sequence reads CASSTGISNERLFF.

Notes on this clone: The gene symbols are mouse symbols. The CDR3 is cut off 1 residue early in the read; its end comes from the germline J gene. The chain uses TRBV19 and TRBJ2-7, with TRBD1 identical over 11 bases. The CDR3 spans 13 residues. V was clipped by 4 bases and J by 4 bases; unmatched bases: 1. Germline CDR1 is FNHDT and CDR2 is SITEND (reference sequence). The sequenced part of the CDR3 DNA is TGTGCCAGCAGTCGGGACAGGGGGTATGAACAGTAC. Translation gives CASSRDRGYEQY. The entire CDR3 is CASSRDRGYEQYF.

This clone has more than one count but fewer than ten. Genes and germline come from the mouse. The read halts 1 residue ahead of the CDR3 end, with the missing end drawn from the germline J gene. V and J are TRBV3 and TRBJ2-2, with 8 positions matching TRBD2. The CDR3 totals 16 residues. Germline V gene sequence: CDR1 SNHLY, CDR2 FYNGKV (reference sequence). Losses at the gene ends were 2 bases for V and 1 base for J; bases not matched to a gene: 3. This CDR3 reads CASSLRTGRNTGQLYF. The sequenced part of the CDR3 DNA is TGTGCCAGCAGCTTAAGGACTGGGAGAAACACCGGGCAGCTCTAC.

With respect to this clone: All gene names here are mouse names. The read falls 1 residue short of the CDR3 end, and the missing part is taken from the germline J gene. The chain uses TRBV23 and TRBJ2-3; TRBD2, the table's D call, lacks a check against the DNA. This CDR3 spans 15 amino acids. Germline lookup yields CDR1 KGHTA and CDR2 FQNQQP. The CDR3 sequence is CSSSQRGEGAETLYF. The CDR3 DNA, read in part, is TGCTCCAGCAGTCAACGGGGGGAGGGAGCAGAAACGCTGTAT.

With regard to this clone: Mouse names are used for the genes. The read comes to an end 1 residue before the CDR3 does, leaving the germline J gene to fill in the end. The chain is built from TRBV3 and TRBJ1-1; no clear D gene. Per germline, CDR1 SNHLY and CDR2 FYNGKV (reference sequence). V lost 1 base and J 4 bases, leaving 4 bases between the germline ends. The CDR3 loop spans 12 amino acids. CDR3 sequence reads: CASSLGGTEVFF. The sequenced part of the CDR3 DNA is TGTGCCAGCAGCTTAGGGGGCACAGAAGTCTTC.